These T cell receptor beta chains were read from a single sample in a study of beta chain features in type 1 diabetes. Method: immunoSEQ multiplex PCR; TCRdb's copy keeps in-frame clones and lacks some. This table holds under 400,000 clones, over 9.5% found once. Sequenced input: naive CD4+ T cells from blood. The receptor set was obtained from a man aged 18 to 30 in good health. Both conserved end residues are part of each CDR3. The D gene is left open where the match is weak. Expanded clones get a size class; other rows say once, few or many, or leave the size out.

v_call: TRBV5-1
j_call: TRBJ1-5
d_call: .
clone_size: few
cdr3_aa: CASSWGGGNQPQHF
cdr3_nt: TGCGCCAGCAGCTGGGGGGGAGGGAATCAGCCCCAGCATTTT

v_call: TRBV30
j_call: TRBJ2-1
d_call: .
clone_size: .
cdr3_aa: CAWSGDKYNEQFF
cdr3_nt: TGTGCCTGGAGCGGGGACAAGTACAATGAGCAGTTCTTC

v_call: TRBV7-9
j_call: TRBJ1-3
d_call: TRBD1
clone_size: .
cdr3_aa: CASSLGTGENTIYF
cdr3_nt: TGTGCCAGCAGCTTAGGGACAGGGGAAAACACCATATATTTT

v_call: TRBV11-2
j_call: TRBJ2-7
d_call: TRBD2
clone_size: once
cdr3_aa: CASSLARGAGEYF
cdr3_nt: TGTGCCAGCAGCTTAGCACGCGGTGCGGGGGAGTACTTC

v_call: TRBV18
j_call: TRBJ2-1
d_call: TRBD2
clone_size: .
cdr3_aa: CASSPPLAVVNEQFF
cdr3_nt: TGTGCCAGCTCACCACCTCTAGCGGTGGTTAATGAGCAGTTCTTC

v_call: TRBV7-7
j_call: TRBJ2-5
d_call: TRBD1
clone_size: few
cdr3_aa: CASSLGTGSRLETQYF
cdr3_nt: TGTGCTAGCAGCTTAGGGACAGGGAGTCGTCTTGAGACCCAGTACTTC

v_call: TRBV5-6
j_call: TRBJ2-7
d_call: TRBD2
clone_size: few
cdr3_aa: CASSWLGAGVEQYF
cdr3_nt: TGTGCCAGCAGCTGGCTCGGGGCGGGAGTCGAGCAGTACTTC

v_call: TRBV5-1
j_call: TRBJ1-5
d_call: TRBD1
clone_size: .
cdr3_aa: CASRPTGDSNQPQHF
cdr3_nt: TGCGCCAGCAGACCTACAGGGGATAGCAATCAGCCCCAGCATTTT

v_call: TRBV27
j_call: TRBJ2-7
d_call: .
clone_size: .
cdr3_aa: CATKALGAQTSYEQYF
cdr3_nt: TGTGCCACCAAGGCCCTGGGGGCTCAAACCTCCTACGAGCAGTACTTC

v_call: TRBV7-2
j_call: TRBJ2-7
d_call: TRBD2
clone_size: few
cdr3_aa: CASSFGETSGIYEQYF
cdr3_nt: TGTGCCAGCAGCTTCGGGGAGACTAGCGGGATCTACGAGCAGTACTTC

v_call: TRBV7-2
j_call: TRBJ2-7
d_call: .
clone_size: few
cdr3_aa: CASSLAPSRYEQYF
cdr3_nt: TGTGCCAGCAGCTTAGCCCCAAGTCGCTACGAGCAGTACTTC

v_call: TRBV4-3
j_call: TRBJ2-2
d_call: TRBD2
clone_size: few
cdr3_aa: CASSQRGTSGRNTGELFF
cdr3_nt: TGCGCCAGCAGCCAACGCGGGACTAGCGGGAGGAACACCGGGGAGCTGTTTTTT

v_call: TRBV7-8
j_call: TRBJ2-6
d_call: .
clone_size: few
cdr3_aa: CASSIVRGSGANVLTF
cdr3_nt: TGTGCCAGCAGCATCGTCCGGGGTTCTGGGGCCAACGTCCTGACTTTC

v_call: TRBV28
j_call: TRBJ2-3
d_call: TRBD2
clone_size: .
cdr3_aa: CASSPPQAGGPSTDTQYF
cdr3_nt: TGTGCCAGCAGTCCCCCGCAGGCGGGAGGGCCAAGCACAGATACGCAGTATTTT

v_call: TRBV5-1
j_call: TRBJ2-3
d_call: TRBD2
clone_size: .
cdr3_aa: CASSLMGLAPDTQYF
cdr3_nt: TGCGCCAGCAGCTTGATGGGACTAGCTCCAGATACGCAGTATTTT

v_call: TRBV28
j_call: TRBJ2-4
d_call: TRBD1
clone_size: once
cdr3_aa: CASSSQGAKNIQYF
cdr3_nt: TGTGCCAGCAGTTCACAGGGGGCCAAAAACATTCAGTACTTC

v_call: TRBV20-1
j_call: TRBJ2-7
d_call: TRBD2
clone_size: .
cdr3_aa: CSALGAGEQYF
cdr3_nt: TGCAGTGCCCTGGGAGCGGGGGAGCAGTACTTC

v_call: TRBV5-6
j_call: TRBJ1-1
d_call: .
clone_size: few
cdr3_aa: CASSSTVMNTEAFF
cdr3_nt: TGTGCCAGCAGCTCGACAGTCATGAACACTGAAGCTTTCTTT

v_call: TRBV6-6
j_call: TRBJ1-4
d_call: .
clone_size: .
cdr3_aa: CASSYGGTDEKLFF
cdr3_nt: TGTGCCAGCAGTTACGGCGGGACGGATGAAAAACTGTTTTTT

v_call: TRBV2
j_call: TRBJ2-3
d_call: .
clone_size: few
cdr3_aa: CASLGGLKDTDTQYF
cdr3_nt: TGTGCCAGCTTGGGCGGGCTGAAGGACACAGATACGCAGTATTTT

v_call: TRBV14
j_call: TRBJ2-6
d_call: .
clone_size: few
cdr3_aa: CASTPGFGGANVLTF
cdr3_nt: TGTGCCAGCACCCCAGGGTTTGGTGGGGCCAACGTCCTGACTTTC

v_call: TRBV30
j_call: TRBJ1-2
d_call: TRBD1
clone_size: few
cdr3_aa: CALGTALNYGYTF
cdr3_nt: TGTGCCTTAGGGACAGCACTTAACTATGGCTACACCTTC

v_call: TRBV30
j_call: TRBJ2-7
d_call: .
clone_size: .
cdr3_aa: CAWGQTGGSYEQYF
cdr3_nt: TGTGCCTGGGGACAGACTGGTGGGTCCTACGAGCAGTACTTC

v_call: TRBV28
j_call: TRBJ1-2
d_call: TRBD1
clone_size: .
cdr3_aa: CASLGSMRTGISGYTF
cdr3_nt: TGTGCCAGCCTTGGGTCGATGAGGACAGGGATTTCTGGCTACACCTTC

v_call: TRBV6-6
j_call: TRBJ1-2
d_call: .
clone_size: few
cdr3_aa: CASTRGYGYTF
cdr3_nt: TGTGCCAGCACCAGGGGCTATGGCTACACCTTC

v_call: TRBV5-4
j_call: TRBJ1-2
d_call: .
clone_size: .
cdr3_aa: CASSLAGGQHYGYTF
cdr3_nt: TGTGCCAGCAGCTTAGCGGGAGGCCAGCACTATGGCTACACCTTC

v_call: TRBV21-1
j_call: TRBJ2-4
d_call: .
clone_size: .
cdr3_aa: CASSEKKSENIQYF
cdr3_nt: TGTGCCAGCAGCGAAAAAAAAAGCGAAAACATTCAGTACTTC